The 30 T cell receptor beta chains presented below share a single source sample, sequenced in a study of early T cells in non-severe SARS-CoV-2 infection. TCRdb called the 5' RACE reads again in MiXCR, with one record for every CDR3 protein. The sample holds tens of thousands of distinct CDR3 sequences, 13% seen once. The sample taken for sequencing was whole blood. These receptor sequences come from an adult who was a healthcare worker with PCR-confirmed SARS-CoV-2 infection or an uninfected control (not recorded which).

The table lists this clonotype with many counts. The chain employs TRBV15 and TRBJ1-4, with no clear D. The germline V gene has CDR1 LNHNV and CDR2 YYDKDF (reference sequence). The CDR3 has 15 residues. V lost 0 bases and J 1 base, leaving 6 bases between the germline ends. Here the CDR3 reads CATSREAVTNEKLFF. In DNA, the CDR3 is TGTGCCACCAGCAGAGAGGCGGTAACTAATGAAAAACTGTTTTTT. Full variable domain (rest looked up from reference TRBV15 and TRBJ1-4): DAMVIQNPRYQVTQFGKPVTLSCSQTLNHNVMYWYQQKSSQAPKLLFHYYDKDFNNEADTPDNFQSRRPNTSFCFLDIRSPGLGDTAMYLCATSREAVTNEKLFFGSGTQLSVL.

This clonotype was counted ten times or more. The V gene is TRBV30, the J gene TRBJ2-7, with D hard to call. V shed 2 bases and J shed 2 bases, with 10 bases lying between them. The CDR3 length is 13 residues. Germline CDR1 GTSNPN, CDR2 SVGIG (reference sequence). The CDR3 here is CAWSRNVAYEQYF. CDR3 DNA sequence: TGTGCCTGGAGTAGGAACGTTGCCTACGAGCAGTACTTC.

In its sample, this clonotype was seen many times. V and J are TRBV3-1 and TRBJ2-3; D gene uncertain. The CDR3 is 13 amino acids. Germline V gives CDR1 LGHDT, CDR2 YNNKEL (reference sequence). V was pared by 4 bases and J by 5 bases, with 10 bases between. The CDR3 region is CASSLRGGDTQYF. In DNA form, the CDR3 reads TGTGCCAGCAGCCTCCGAGGCGGAGATACGCAGTATTTT.

This clonotype was counted at least ten times. The CDR3 sequence: CASSIEYVGSNQPQHF. CDR3 DNA sequence: TGTGCCAGTAGTATAGAGTATGTTGGCTCCAATCAGCCCCAGCATTTT. This chain joins TRBV19 and TRBJ1-5; unclear D gene. The CDR3 extends over 16 amino acids. Germline-derived CDR1 and CDR2 are LNHDA and SQIVND (reference sequence). V lost 0 bases to trimming and J lost 3 bases, with 12 bases between them.

This clonotype was seen at least ten times. Here the CDR3 omits its conserved ending phenylalanine or tryptophan, so a read error is the likely source. No DNA is shown, since the ends of the CDR3 on it are uncertain; the CDR3 is the one TCRdb lists. V is TRBV3-1 and J is TRBJ2-7; TRBD1, the D gene given by the table, was not confirmed from the DNA. The CDR3 length is 12 residues, termini included. CDR1 LGHDT and CDR2 YNNKEL come from the germline V gene (reference sequence). Here the CDR3 reads CASSQDRDRVTI.

This clonotype was observed many times. This chain connects TRBV5-6 to TRBJ1-1; 8 bases are shared with TRBD1. Germline values: CDR1 SGHDT, CDR2 YYEEEE. The CDR3 spans 14 residues. V lost 1 base and J lost 4; bases outside the gene matches: 3. CDR3 protein: CASSLTGQGTEAFF. For the CDR3, the DNA is TGTGCCAGCAGCTTGACCGGACAGGGCACTGAAGCTTTCTTT.

This clonotype was detected many times. This chain links TRBV27 with TRBJ1-1; 7 bases match TRBD1. The CDR3 length is 14 residues. The ends lost 5 bases at V and 1 base at J; junction bases unmatched: 4. Germline V gene lookup returns CDR1 MNHEY and CDR2 SMNVEV (reference sequence). CDR3 in DNA: TGTGCCAGCAGTCAAAGGGGGCAGAACACTGAAGCTTTCTTT. Amino acid sequence: CASSQRGQNTEAFF.

This clonotype was detected many times. The chain couples TRBV20-1 to TRBJ1-6, with TRBD1 identical over 8 bases. V lost 5 bases, J lost 4 bases, and 10 bases stayed unmatched. CDR3 size: 16 residues. The germline V gene encodes CDR1 DFQATT and CDR2 SNEGSKA (reference sequence). The CDR3 region is CSALRTGMRYNSPLHF. The CDR3 DNA sequence: TGCAGTGCTCTCCGGACAGGGATGAGATATAATTCACCCCTCCACTTT.

This clonotype showed up many times. The chain recombines TRBV2 with TRBJ1-1; 8 nucleotides line up with TRBD1. CDR3 length equals 15 residues. V dropped 4 bases and J dropped 1; count of bases not matched to a gene: 5. Looked up from germline, CDR1 is SNHLY and CDR2 is FYNNEI. For the CDR3, the DNA is TGTGCCAGCAGTGCTCGGACAGGGCCGAACACTGAAGCTTTCTTT. Amino acid sequence: CASSARTGPNTEAFF.

The rearrangement uses TRBV9 and TRBJ1-5; 7 bases are shared with TRBD1. The V segment lost 3 bases and the J segment 7 bases; nucleotides outside the gene matches: 4. The CDR3 contains 13 residues. Germline values: CDR1 SGDLS, CDR2 YYNGEE. CDR3 protein: CASSARGNQPQHF. In DNA, the CDR3 is TGTGCCAGCAGCGCCAGGGGGAACCAGCCCCAGCATTTT.

This clonotype has only a few counts. This chain uses TRBV6-1 with TRBJ1-2, with D possibly TRBD1 on 5 matching bases. Germline CDR1 MNHNS, CDR2 SASEGT. CDR3 length equals 16 residues. Trimming shortened V by 7 bases and J by 1 base, and 19 bases separated the two germline ends. Here the CDR3 DNA reads TGTGCCAGCACCCCGGGGGACTCCCCGGGTAACTATGGCTACACCTTC. Translation: CASTPGDSPGNYGYTF.

The table lists this clonotype with many counts. The chain couples TRBV20-1 to TRBJ1-1, with 10 nucleotides matching TRBD1. There are 15 residues in the CDR3. Germline V gene lookup returns CDR1 DFQATT and CDR2 SNEGSKA (reference sequence). Trimming took 4 bases from V and 0 from J; bases not matched to a gene: 5. The CDR3 loop reads CSATDRGAMNTEAFF. The CDR3, as DNA: TGCAGTGCTACGGACAGGGGGGCCATGAACACTGAAGCTTTCTTT.

This clonotype has ten or more counts. The chain combines TRBV27 with TRBJ1-2, with D possibly being TRBD1 (6 bases). Germline CDR1 is MNHEY and CDR2 is SMNVEV (reference sequence). The ends were cut back, 7 bases at V and 3 bases at J, with 18 bases in the middle. This CDR3 spans 15 amino acids. CDR3 protein: CASKKGWRGDYGYTF. The CDR3 nucleotides are TGTGCCAGCAAGAAGGGGTGGAGGGGGGACTATGGCTACACCTTC.

At least ten counts were recorded for this clonotype. The genes are TRBV20-1 and TRBJ1-4; D perhaps matches TRBD1 (5 bases). Trimming left V 0 bases short and J 3 bases short, with 8 bases between. Germline loops: CDR1 DFQATT, CDR2 SNEGSKA (reference sequence). CDR3 length: 14 residues. CDR3 residues: CSARDSRANEKLFF. The CDR3 DNA follows: TGCAGTGCTAGAGATAGCAGGGCTAATGAAAAACTGTTTTTT.

The V and J genes are TRBV3-1 and TRBJ2-1, with TRBD2 matching over 14 bases. The CDR3 length is 14 residues. In germline, CDR1 is LGHDT, CDR2 YNNKEL (reference sequence). The V segment lost 4 bases and the J segment 9 bases; nucleotides outside the gene matches: 2. The CDR3 DNA is TGTGCCAGCAGCCTGGGACTAGCGGGGGTTGAGCAGTTCTTC. It codes for CASSLGLAGVEQFF.

This clonotype occurred many times. This chain connects TRBV6-6 to TRBJ2-2; weak D call: TRBD2 (5 bases). CDR1 and CDR2 from the germline V gene are MNHNY and SVGAGI (reference sequence). The V end was cut by 5 bases, the J end by 1 base, with 11 bases between. The CDR3 spans 15 residues. DNA of the CDR3: TGTGCCAGCAGTACTACCGGGGAGAACACCGGGGAGCTGTTTTTT. It yields the protein CASSTTGENTGELFF.

This chain joins TRBV12-3 or TRBV12-4 and TRBJ2-1; 13 bases agree with TRBD2. The CDR3 has 13 residues. Trimming removed 5 bases from V and 10 bases from J; junction bases left unmatched: 2. The CDR3 coding sequence is TGTGCCAGCAGTGGGACTAGCGGGAACGAGCAGTTCTTC. As protein: CASSGTSGNEQFF.

The chain combines TRBV7-2 with TRBJ2-3; 8 bases are shared with TRBD2. Losses at the gene ends were 5 bases for V and 7 bases for J; bases not matched to a gene: 11. This CDR3 has 15 amino acids. Germline CDR1 and CDR2: SGHTA and FQGNSA. The CDR3 loop is CASSQGLGMLNTQYF. The CDR3 DNA is TGTGCCAGCAGCCAGGGACTAGGAATGCTTAATACGCAGTATTTT.

This clonotype has ten or more counts. The chain uses TRBV18 and TRBJ1-1; 8 nucleotides align to TRBD1. The V gene's germline CDR1 is KGHSH and CDR2 LQKENI. The CDR3 extends over 15 amino acids. With 4 bases clipped from V and 3 bases from J, the junction kept 7 bases outside the gene matches. CDR3 amino acids: CASSLLGTGYTEAFF. In DNA, the CDR3 is TGTGCCAGCTCACTACTCGGGACAGGATACACTGAAGCTTTCTTT.

This clonotype appeared a few times. The V and J genes are TRBV20-1 and TRBJ1-2, with 7 bases aligning to TRBD1. The trim removed 6 bases at V and 2 bases at J, leaving 3 bases unmatched. Germline CDR1 is DFQATT and CDR2 is SNEGSKA (reference sequence). The CDR3 loop spans 12 amino acids. The CDR3 DNA sequence: TGCAGTGCACCACAGGGGAACTATGGCTACACCTTC. This codes for CSAPQGNYGYTF.

This clonotype was observed at least ten times. The rearrangement links TRBV11-3 to TRBJ1-1; tentative D call: TRBD1 (6 bases). Trimming left V 5 bases short and J 1 base short, with 11 bases between. The CDR3 totals 14 residues. CDR1 SGHNT and CDR2 YENEEA come from the germline V gene. The chain's CDR3 is CASSLGHQNTEAFF. The CDR3 DNA sequence: TGTGCCAGCAGCCTGGGACATCAGAACACTGAAGCTTTCTTT.

This clonotype was detected ten times or more. The chain combines TRBV12-3 or TRBV12-4 with TRBJ1-1; TRBD1 matches 7 bases. This CDR3 is built from 14 residues. V lost 4 bases and J lost 2; bases outside the gene matches: 4. CDR3 sequence: CASSYRGGNTEAFF. The CDR3 coding sequence is TGTGCCAGCAGTTACAGGGGTGGTAACACTGAAGCTTTCTTT.

This clonotype was found many times. The chain has TRBV12-3 or TRBV12-4 and TRBJ2-7; D is perhaps TRBD2 (6 bases). Trimming took off 6 bases at V and 3 bases at J, with 12 bases between the two ends. The CDR3 is 13 residues long. The CDR3 protein is CASRGLKNYEQYF. The CDR3 DNA reads TGTGCCAGCAGGGGACTGAAGAACTACGAGCAGTACTTC.

By proportion, this clonotype is medium-sized. The chain uses TRBV12-5 and TRBJ2-5, with 12 bases aligning to TRBD1. V lost 6 bases to trimming and J lost 4 bases; unmatched junction nucleotides: 6. The CDR3 totals 15 residues. Germline assignment: CDR1 LGHNT and CDR2 FRNRAP. The DNA of the CDR3 is TGTGCTAGTGGCCCGGGACAGGGGGCCCGAGAGACCCAGTACTTC. It translates to CASGPGQGARETQYF.

This clonotype was detected ten times or more. The V call is TRBV3-1, the J call TRBJ1-2; D is uncertain. Germline V CDR1 and CDR2: LGHDT, YNNKEL (reference sequence). The CDR3 sequence is 12 residues long. V was trimmed by 6 bases and J by 3 bases, leaving 8 bases between them. The CDR3 DNA is TGTGCCAGCAGTGGGAGTGACTATGGCTACACCTTC. It codes for CASSGSDYGYTF.

The sample holds many counts of this clonotype. The chain carries TRBV18 and TRBJ1-4, with no clear D. This CDR3 is built from 15 residues. Per the germline V gene, CDR1 is KGHSH and CDR2 is LQKENI. Between the trimmed V and J ends, which lost 4 bases and 7 bases, there was a span of 16 bases. The CDR3 DNA reads as TGTGCCAGCTCACTCGCCCCAGACTTGGGTGAAAAACTGTTTTTT. Amino acid sequence: CASSLAPDLGEKLFF.

Many counts were recorded for this clonotype. The rearrangement joins TRBV13 to TRBJ2-7, with 8 bases that match TRBD2. In germline, CDR1 is PRHDT, CDR2 FYEKMQ (reference sequence). V dropped 5 bases and J dropped 5; count of bases not matched to a gene: 11. This CDR3 comprises 15 residues. The CDR3 sequence is CASSPGRGLAHEQYF. CDR3 in DNA: TGTGCCAGCAGCCCTGGCCGCGGACTAGCCCACGAGCAGTACTTC.

The chain links TRBV29-1 to TRBJ1-1; 7 bases are a match to TRBD1. Trimming removed 2 bases from V and 6 bases from J; junction bases left unmatched: 3. There are 12 residues in the CDR3. In germline, CDR1 is SQVTM, CDR2 ANQGSEA. CDR3 protein: CSVEQGVSEAFF. The CDR3 bases are TGCAGCGTTGAACAGGGGGTCTCTGAAGCTTTCTTT. The full variable domain, with the rest looked up from reference TRBV29-1 and TRBJ1-1, is SAVISQKPSRDICQRGTSLTIQCQVDSQVTMMFWYRQQPGQSLTLIATANQGSEATYESGFVIDKFPISRPNLTFSTLTVSNMSPEDSSIYLCSVEQGVSEAFFGQGTRLTVV.

This rearrangement joins TRBV20-1 to TRBJ2-3; TRBD2 agrees at 7 bases. Germline CDR1 and CDR2: DFQATT and SNEGSKA (reference sequence). The CDR3 has 13 residues. Trimming took 6 bases from V and 6 from J; bases not matched to a gene: 9. As DNA, the CDR3 is TGCAGTGCCCCCAAGGGAGGGAAGGATACGCAGTATTTT. It yields the protein CSAPKGGKDTQYF.

At least ten counts were recorded for this clonotype. The genes are TRBV18 and TRBJ1-2; TRBD1 is a possible D gene (5 bases). The V and J ends lost 6 bases and 6 bases respectively, with 14 bases between them. The CDR3 consists of 13 residues. Germline V gene data show CDR1 as KGHSH and CDR2 as LQKENI. The CDR3 DNA sequence: TGTGCCAGCTCGTTCCGGGGCGCAGATGGCTACACCTTC. This translates into CASSFRGADGYTF.